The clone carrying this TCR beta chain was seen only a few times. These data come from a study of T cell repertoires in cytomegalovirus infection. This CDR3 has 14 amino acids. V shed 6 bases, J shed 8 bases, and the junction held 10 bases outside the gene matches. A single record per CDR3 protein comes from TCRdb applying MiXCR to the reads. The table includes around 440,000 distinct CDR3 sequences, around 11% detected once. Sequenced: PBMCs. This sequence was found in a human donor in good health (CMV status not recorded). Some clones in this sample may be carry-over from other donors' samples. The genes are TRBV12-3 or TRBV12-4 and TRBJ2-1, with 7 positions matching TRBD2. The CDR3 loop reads CASRALGGPYEQFF. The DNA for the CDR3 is TGTGCCAGCAGGGCTCTGGGAGGGCCCTATGAGCAGTTCTTC.